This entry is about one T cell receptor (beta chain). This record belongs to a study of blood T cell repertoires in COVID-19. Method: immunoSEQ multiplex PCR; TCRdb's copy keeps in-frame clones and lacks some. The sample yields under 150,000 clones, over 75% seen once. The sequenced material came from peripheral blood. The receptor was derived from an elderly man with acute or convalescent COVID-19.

The DNA for the CDR3 is TGTGCCAGCAGCATTGCCGGGGAGAACTATGGCTACACCTTC. Translating it yields CASSIAGENYGYTF. The chain couples TRBV11-1 to TRBJ1-2, with D unresolved. The length of the CDR3 is 14 residues. V gave up 5 bases and J gave up 2 bases, with 12 bases separating them. The V gene's germline CDR1 is SGHAT and CDR2 FQDESV (reference sequence).